This paragraph reports one T cell receptor beta chain. The data derive from a study of shared clonotypes between healthy human individuals. The CDR3 covers 14 residues. The germline V gene has CDR1 MDHEN and CDR2 SYDVKM. V gave up 6 bases and J gave up 6 bases; unmatched junction bases: 6. Sequencing used immunoSEQ multiplex PCR; TCRdb keeps in-frame clones, though not all of them. The sample lists around 600,000 clones, about 97% seen once, with approximately 0.057% in the top ten. The sequence was collected from a woman in her 30s in good health. Sequencing was performed on naive CD4+ T cells sorted from blood. The subset is: CD45RA+ positively selected. The chain recombines TRBV28 with TRBJ2-3, with 10 positions matching TRBD2. The CDR3 loop reads CASSPAGGTDTQYF. The CDR3 DNA sequence: TGTGCCAGCAGCCCAGCGGGAGGGACGGATACGCAGTATTTT.